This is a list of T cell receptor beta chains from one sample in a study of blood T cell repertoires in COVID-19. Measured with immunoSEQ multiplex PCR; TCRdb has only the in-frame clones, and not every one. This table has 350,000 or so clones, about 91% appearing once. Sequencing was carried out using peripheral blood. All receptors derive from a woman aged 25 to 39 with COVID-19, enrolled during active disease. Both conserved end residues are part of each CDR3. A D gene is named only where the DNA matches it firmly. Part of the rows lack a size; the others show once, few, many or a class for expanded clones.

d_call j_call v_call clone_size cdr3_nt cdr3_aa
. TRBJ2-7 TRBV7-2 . TGTGCCAGCAGCTTAGTTAGCCCTACCTACGAGCAGTACTTC CASSLVSPTYEQYF
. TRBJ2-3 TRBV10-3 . TGTGCCATCAGTGAGTATTCCGGGGAAATTGGAGATACGCAGTATTTT CAISEYSGEIGDTQYF
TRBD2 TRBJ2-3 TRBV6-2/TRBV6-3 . TGTGCCAGCAGTTCGGGACTAGCGGGGACGAGCACAGATACGCAGTATTTT CASSSGLAGTSTDTQYF
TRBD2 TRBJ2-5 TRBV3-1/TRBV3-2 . TGTGCCAGCAGCCAAGAGCCTAGGACTAGCGGGGGTCAGACCCAGTACTTC CASSQEPRTSGGQTQYF
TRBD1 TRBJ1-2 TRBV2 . TGTGCCAGCAGTGTAAAGCGACAGGGGGCGCAAGACTATGGCTACACCTTC CASSVKRQGAQDYGYTF
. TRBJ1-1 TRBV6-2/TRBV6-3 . TGTGCCAGCAGTTGGAGGGGCGGCGGCACTGAAGCTTTCTTT CASSWRGGGTEAFF
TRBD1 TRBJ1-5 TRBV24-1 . TGTGCCACCAGTGATCCGGGACAGGGGAGAAATCAGCCCCAGCATTTT CATSDPGQGRNQPQHF
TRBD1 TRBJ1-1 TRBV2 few TGTGCCAGCAGTGTACTAGGGGGCGTTGAAGCTTTCTTT CASSVLGGVEAFF
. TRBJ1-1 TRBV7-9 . TGTGCCAACGGCTTTGAGGGAGCAGGATCTGAAGCTTTCTTT CANGFEGAGSEAFF
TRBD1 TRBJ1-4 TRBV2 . TGTGCCAGCAGGCCGGGACAGGGGACCCATGATGAAAAACTGTTTTTT CASRPGQGTHDEKLFF
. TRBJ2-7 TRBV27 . TGTGCCAGCAGTTTACGGGGGTTGGTGCACGAGCAGTACTTC CASSLRGLVHEQYF
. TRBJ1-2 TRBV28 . TGTGCCGGGCAGGGTTTATATGGCTACACCTTC CAGQGLYGYTF
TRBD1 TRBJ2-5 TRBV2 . TGTGCCAGCAGTGAGGGACAGGGGGTTCGTGGAGAAGAGACCCAGTACTTC CASSEGQGVRGEETQYF
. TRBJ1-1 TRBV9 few TGTGCCAGCCAGACTGAAGCTTTCTTT CASQTEAFF
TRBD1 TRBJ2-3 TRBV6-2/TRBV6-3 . TGTGCCAGCAGTTTGACAGGGGGCGCCGCAGATACGCAGTATTTT CASSLTGGAADTQYF
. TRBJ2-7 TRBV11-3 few TGTGCCAGCAGCCTGGCCGCCGCGACAGACGAGCAGTACTTC CASSLAAATDEQYF
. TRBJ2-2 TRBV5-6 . TGTGCCAGCAGCTTGATGGGTGGGCGGAACACCGGGGAGCTGTTTTTT CASSLMGGRNTGELFF
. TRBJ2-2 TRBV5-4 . TGTGCCAGCAGCCTGGGGGGCGCGAACACCGGGGAGCTGTTTTTT CASSLGGANTGELFF
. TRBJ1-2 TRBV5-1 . TGCGCCAGCGGCCAAGGCGGGGCGCGGGGAAGAGGCTACACCTTC CASGQGGARGRGYTF
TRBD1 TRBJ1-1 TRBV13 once TGTGCCAGCACCCTCTCAGGCAGGGGGTTGTTTGGCACTGAAGCTTTCTTT CASTLSGRGLFGTEAFF
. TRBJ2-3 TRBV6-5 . TGTGCCAGCAGTTACAGTCACTCCCGCGGAGATACGCAGTATTTT CASSYSHSRGDTQYF
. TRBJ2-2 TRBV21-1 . TGTGCCAGCAGCAAAGCGCTGGACAGCCCCCAGGAGCTGTTTTTT CASSKALDSPQELFF
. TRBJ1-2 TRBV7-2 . TGTGCCAGCAGCTCGAGGGAGGCTGGCTACACCTTC CASSSREAGYTF
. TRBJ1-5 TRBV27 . TGTGCCAGCAGTTTCCAGGGCCTCAATCAGCCCCAGCATTTT CASSFQGLNQPQHF
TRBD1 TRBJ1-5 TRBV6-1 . TGTGCCAGCAGTGAAGCGGCAGGGGGCATTAGCAATCAGCCCCAGCATTTT CASSEAAGGISNQPQHF
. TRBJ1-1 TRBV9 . TGTGCCAGCAGCGTAGTTCCAGGGTTGAACACTGAAGCTTTCTTT CASSVVPGLNTEAFF
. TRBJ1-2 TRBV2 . TGTGCCAGCAGTGCGATGACAGCCTACACCTTC CASSAMTAYTF
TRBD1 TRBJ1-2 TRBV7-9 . TGTGCCAGCAGCTTAGGCGGGACAGGGGGCGCCGGGGGCGGCTACACCTTC CASSLGGTGGAGGGYTF
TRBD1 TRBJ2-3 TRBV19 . TGTGCCAGTAGTGGCCGACAGGGGTCAGATACGCAGTATTTT CASSGRQGSDTQYF
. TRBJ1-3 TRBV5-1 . TGCGCCAGCAGCTTGGCACGGGGGGACTCTGGAAACACCATATATTTT CASSLARGDSGNTIYF
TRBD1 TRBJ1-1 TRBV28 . TGTGCCAGCAGGGGACAGGGGCCAAACACTGAAGCTTTCTTT CASRGQGPNTEAFF
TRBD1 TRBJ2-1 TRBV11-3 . TGTGCCAGCAGCCGCGGGACAGGGGGCCCTTCCTACAATGAGCAGTTCTTC CASSRGTGGPSYNEQFF
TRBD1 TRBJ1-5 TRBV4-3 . TGCGCCAGCAGCCTTTCGACAGGGACGGACCAGCCCCAGCATTTT CASSLSTGTDQPQHF
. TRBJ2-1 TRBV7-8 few TGTGCCAGCAGCGCCACTAGGCTACCGGGGAATGAGCAGTTCTTC CASSATRLPGNEQFF
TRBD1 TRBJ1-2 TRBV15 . TGTGCCACCAGCAGAACTTATGACAGGGCATATGGCTACACCTTC CATSRTYDRAYGYTF
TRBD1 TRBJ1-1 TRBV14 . TGTGCCAGCAGCACACAAGAAGGGCAGGGGGCTTTATTTATGAACACTGAAGCTTTCTTT CASSTQEGQGALFMNTEAFF
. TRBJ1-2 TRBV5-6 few TGTGCCAGCAGCTTGGATTTCGATGGAGGCAGCCTATATGGCTACACCTTC CASSLDFDGGSLYGYTF
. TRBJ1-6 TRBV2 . TGTGCCAGACGGAGGGAATATAATTCACCCCTCCACTTT CARRREYNSPLHF
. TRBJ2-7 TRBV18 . TGTGCCAGCTCACCACCTCGCGAGTACGAGCAGTACTTC CASSPPREYEQYF
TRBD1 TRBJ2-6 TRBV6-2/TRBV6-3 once TGTGCCAGCAGTTACTCCGGGACAGATACCAGCCGGGCCAACGTCCTGACTTTC CASSYSGTDTSRANVLTF
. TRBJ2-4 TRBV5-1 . TGCGCCAGCAGCTTGGCCGGGGAGGTCTCACAGTACTTC CASSLAGEVSQYF
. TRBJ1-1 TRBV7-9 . TGTGCCAGCAGCTTTGGACAGATGAACACTGAAGCTTTCTTT CASSFGQMNTEAFF
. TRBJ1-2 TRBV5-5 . TGTGCCAGCAGCCGGTTAGACTATGGCTACACCTTC CASSRLDYGYTF
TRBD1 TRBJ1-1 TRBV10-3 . TGTGCCATCAGTCCCGGGACAGGGATCATGAACACTGAAGCTTTCTTT CAISPGTGIMNTEAFF
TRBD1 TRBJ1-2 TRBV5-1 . TGCGCCAGCAGCTTGGAGGGGACAGTCTATGGCTACACCTTC CASSLEGTVYGYTF
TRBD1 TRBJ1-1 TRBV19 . TGTGCCAGTAGTATCCAGGGGGCTGGGATGAACACTGAAGCTTTCTTT CASSIQGAGMNTEAFF
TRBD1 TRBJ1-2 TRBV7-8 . TGTGCCAGCAGCCCAGGGACAGGGAAGGGCTACACCTTC CASSPGTGKGYTF
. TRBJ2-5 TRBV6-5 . TGTGCCAGCAGATCGGCAGGGTCCCCACAAGAGACCCAGTACTTC CASRSAGSPQETQYF
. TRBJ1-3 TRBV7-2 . TGTGCCAGCAGCTTCGACAGGAGAAGCTCTGGAAACACCATATATTTT CASSFDRRSSGNTIYF
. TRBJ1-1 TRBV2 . TGTGCCAGCAGTGGGCACCGAAAGAACACTGAAGCTTTCTTT CASSGHRKNTEAFF
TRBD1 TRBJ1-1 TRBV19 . TGTGCCAGTATCCTGGGGTGGGGACAGGAAGCTTTCTTT CASILGWGQEAFF
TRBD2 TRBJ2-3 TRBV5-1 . TGCGCCAGCAGCTTGGGAGCGGGGGGTACAGATACGCAGTATTTT CASSLGAGGTDTQYF
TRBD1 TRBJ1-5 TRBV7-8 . TGTGCCAGCAGCTTAGTCGGAAGGGGACAGAATCAGCCCCAGCATTTT CASSLVGRGQNQPQHF
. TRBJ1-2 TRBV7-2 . TGTGCCAGCAGCACAACCCGGGGGACTACCAGGGGCTACACCTTC CASSTTRGTTRGYTF
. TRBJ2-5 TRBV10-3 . TGTGCCATCAGTGAGGGGGGCTGGGAGACCCAGTACTTC CAISEGGWETQYF
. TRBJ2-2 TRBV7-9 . TGTGCCAGAGGAGTTTCTAACACCGGGGAGCTGTTTTTT CARGVSNTGELFF